The entry that follows covers one T cell receptor beta chain sequence. Its specificity is not known. The record originates from a study of monozygotic twins with inflammatory bowel disease. TCRdb reprocessed the 5' RACE reads; each CDR3 protein has one entry and no DNA is given. The table counts 350,000 to 500,000 distinct CDR3 sequences; roughly 2.3% lies in the top ten. The CDR3 is 14 amino acids. The germline gives CDR1 DFQATT, CDR2 SNEGSKA (reference sequence). Someone took an approximately 2.4 ml blood sample from each of the donors. Study-wide results and limits: Lower sharing of clonotypes with other individuals was seen in IBD patients than in healthy twins. This was most marked in patients showing signs of disease activity. For repertoire similarity, concordant twins did not differ from discordant twins, possibly because power was limited.

The V and J genes are TRBV20-1 and TRBJ2-7. The sample comprised blood. The receptor's source is a human donor with ulcerative colitis or Crohn's disease, or a healthy co-twin of an affected twin (not recorded which). This CDR3 reads CSARDSALVHEQYF.